This T cell receptor beta chain came from a study of T cell responses to AZD1222 COVID-19 vaccine. Sequencing was performed with immunoSEQ multiplex PCR; in TCRdb, only in-frame clones are kept and a portion is missing. The sample shows some 130,000 clones, 92% of them seen only once. CDR3 length: 16 residues. V lost 5 bases, J lost 6 bases, and 23 bases lay in between. The germline V gene has CDR1 SGHAT and CDR2 FQNNGV. The material was peripheral blood, obtained 28 days after the second AZD1222 dose. The receptor was isolated from an adult who received the AZD1222 COVID-19 vaccine. This rearrangement joins TRBV11-2 to TRBJ2-7; a weak D match, TRBD1 (5 bases). CDR3 sequence reads: CASSQRGARYIGEQYF. DNA for the CDR3: TGTGCCAGCAGCCAACGTGGGGCGCGGTACATAGGCGAGCAGTACTTC.